This is a list of T cell receptor beta chains from one sample in a study of T cell responses to AZD1222 COVID-19 vaccine. Generated by immunoSEQ multiplex PCR, the TCRdb table keeps only in-frame clones and is missing some. The data show around 150,000 clones, approximately 84% seen once. The sequencing used peripheral blood, collected on day 0 of AZD1222 vaccination. The receptor set was obtained from an adult in good health. CDR3s include the opening cysteine and the closing phenylalanine or tryptophan. A D gene is named only where the DNA matches it firmly. For some rows the clone size is stated as once, few or many, or as a class when expanded; others skip it.

j_call v_call clone_size d_call cdr3_aa cdr3_nt
TRBJ1-3 TRBV7-9 NA NA CASRQQGEDTIYF TGTGCCAGCAGGCAACAGGGCGAGGACACCATATATTTT
TRBJ1-4 TRBV5-1 few NA CASSLAFGGVDREKLFF TGCGCCAGCAGCTTGGCTTTCGGGGGGGTAGATCGTGAAAAACTGTTTTTT
TRBJ1-6 TRBV27 NA TRBD1 CASSLLPLMTGGWDSPLHF TGTGCCAGCAGTTTGCTTCCTCTCATGACAGGGGGTTGGGATTCACCCCTCCACTTT
TRBJ2-7 TRBV7-9 medium-sized TRBD1 CASSSPGQGTYEQYF TGTGCCAGCAGCTCCCCGGGACAGGGAACCTACGAGCAGTACTTC
TRBJ2-6 TRBV19 NA TRBD1 CASSGSTGNWANVLTF TGTGCCAGTAGTGGGTCGACAGGGAACTGGGCCAACGTCCTGACTTTC
TRBJ1-1 TRBV5-4 once NA CASSLGRGVTEAFF TGTGCCAGCAGCTTGGGGCGTGGAGTCACTGAAGCTTTCTTT
TRBJ1-3 TRBV9 NA NA CASSVEDGGIGSGNTIYF TGTGCCAGCAGCGTAGAGGATGGGGGGATAGGGTCTGGAAACACCATATATTTT
TRBJ1-4 TRBV5-1 NA NA CASSLGEVGEKLFF TGCGCCAGCAGCTTGGGGGAAGTGGGTGAAAAACTGTTTTTT
TRBJ1-2 TRBV7-3 NA NA CASSAKSGDGRYTF TGTGCCAGCAGCGCGAAATCAGGGGACGGCAGGTACACCTTC
TRBJ2-1 TRBV28 NA TRBD1 CASSYAWDSSYNEQFF TGTGCCAGCAGTTACGCCTGGGACAGTTCCTACAATGAGCAGTTCTTC
TRBJ2-7 TRBV5-6 NA TRBD1 CASSLANRGTGKREQYF TGTGCCAGCAGCTTGGCCAATAGAGGGACAGGGAAACGCGAGCAGTACTTC
TRBJ2-1 TRBV29-1 few NA CSVGRLGRDSNEQFF TGCAGCGTTGGCCGACTAGGAAGGGACTCCAATGAGCAGTTCTTC
TRBJ1-6 TRBV6-1 NA NA CASSVSVQTPNSPLHF TGTGCCAGCAGTGTCTCCGTCCAAACCCCAAATTCACCCCTCCACTTT
TRBJ1-2 TRBV5-6 NA TRBD1 CASTLHRGYGYTF TGTGCCAGCACCCTCCACAGGGGGTATGGCTACACCTTC
TRBJ1-2 TRBV27 NA TRBD1 CANSPRDSPRGNYGYTF TGTGCCAACAGTCCCCGGGACAGCCCAAGGGGGAACTATGGCTACACCTTC
TRBJ2-2 TRBV14 NA NA CASSHTGGGPGELFF TGTGCCAGCAGCCATACAGGGGGGGGCCCCGGGGAGCTGTTTTTT
TRBJ1-4 TRBV18 NA NA CASSPRQLATNEKLFF TGTGCCAGCTCACCACGGCAGCTTGCAACTAATGAAAAACTGTTTTTT
TRBJ2-1 TRBV18 NA NA CASSPGQEQFF TGTGCCAGCTCACCGGGGCAGGAGCAGTTCTTC
TRBJ2-1 TRBV5-1 once NA CASSSATSAPYEQFF TGCGCCAGCAGCTCCGCGACATCTGCCCCATATGAGCAGTTCTTC
TRBJ1-2 TRBV10-3 NA NA CAISTGTAYGYTF TGTGCCATCAGTACAGGCACGGCGTATGGCTACACCTTC
TRBJ2-7 TRBV4-1 NA TRBD1 CASSQGTGGWYEQYF TGCGCCAGCAGCCAGGGGACAGGGGGTTGGTACGAGCAGTACTTC
TRBJ2-2 TRBV18 once NA CASSPESGRRTGELFF TGTGCCAGCTCACCCGAGTCCGGGCGGAGGACCGGGGAGCTGTTTTTT
TRBJ2-2 TRBV18 few NA CASPTGVVNTGELFF TGTGCCAGCCCCACGGGGGTAGTTAACACCGGGGAGCTGTTTTTT
TRBJ1-2 TRBV5-4 NA NA CASRDGGRRVGYTF TGTGCCAGCAGAGACGGGGGACGGCGCGTTGGCTACACCTTC